Following are 7 T cell receptor beta chains from one sample sequenced in a study of cytomegalovirus exposure and HLA in healthy donors. Vbeta (60) and Jbeta (13) primers were used in the PCR. Assay used: immunoSEQ multiplex PCR; TCRdb lists only in-frame clones, some missing. The table records 75,000 to 95,000 clones, about 63% of them present only once. The specimen was PBMCs. These receptors originate from a woman in her 30s in good health and CMV-seronegative.

This chain joins TRBV13 and TRBJ1-3, with unresolved D. The CDR3 is 16 residues long. Per the germline V gene, CDR1 is PRHDT and CDR2 is FYEKMQ (reference sequence). Between the trimmed V and J ends, which lost 2 bases and 0 bases, there was a span of 11 bases. The CDR3 loop reads CASSLLEFASGNTIYF. CDR3 coding DNA: TGTGCCAGCAGCTTACTAGAATTCGCCTCTGGAAACACCATATATTTT.

This chain connects TRBV25-1 to TRBJ1-6; 7 bases fit TRBD1. V shed 7 bases and J 7 bases; nucleotides not matched to a gene: 7. This CDR3 is built from 14 residues. Looked up from germline, CDR1 is MGHDK and CDR2 is SYGVNS. CDR3 DNA sequence: TGTGCCAGCACCCAGGGGGATTGGAATTCACCCCTCCACTTT. It specifies CASTQGDWNSPLHF.

J is TRBJ2-7 and V is TRBV4-3; D gene unclear. With 4 bases removed from V and 2 bases from J, the gap between germline ends came to 15 bases. Per the germline V gene, CDR1 is LGHNA and CDR2 is YSLEER. The CDR3 runs to 15 residues. The DNA for the CDR3 is TGCGCCAGCAGCCCTTACCGCGGAGCAGCCTACGAGCAGTACTTC. This encodes CASSPYRGAAYEQYF.

The chain carries TRBV6-1 and TRBJ2-7; 9 nucleotides line up with TRBD1. V lost 2 bases to trimming and J lost 4 bases; unmatched junction nucleotides: 9. CDR1 and CDR2 (germline): MNHNS, SASEGT. This CDR3 contains 16 residues. CDR3 sequence reads: CASSEFITGQGYEQYF. The CDR3 DNA sequence: TGTGCCAGCAGTGAATTCATTACGGGACAGGGTTACGAGCAGTACTTC.

The V call is TRBV29-1, the J call TRBJ1-1; D gene unclear. The V gene's germline CDR1 is SQVTM and CDR2 ANQGSEA. CDR3 length equals 13 residues. V dropped 6 bases and J dropped 5 bases, with 16 bases sitting between them. The CDR3 nucleotides read TGCAGCGTCAAAGAGTTCGGTATGACTGAAGCTTTCTTT. Amino acids: CSVKEFGMTEAFF.

V gene TRBV5-1 combines with J gene TRBJ2-3; 7 bases are shared with TRBD2. V shed 4 bases, J shed 4 bases, and the junction held 12 bases outside the gene matches. Per germline, CDR1 SGHRS and CDR2 YFSETQ. The CDR3 length is 16 residues. CDR3 nucleotides: TGCGCCAGCAGCCCCGGTCTGTCGGGAGGCCCAGATACGCAGTATTTT. Translating gives CASSPGLSGGPDTQYF.

CDR3 sequence: CASSEQNNQPQHF. The CDR3 nucleotides read TGTGCCAGCAGTGAACAGAATAATCAGCCCCAGCATTTT. This sequence joins TRBV25-1 and TRBJ1-5; D is unclear. There are 13 residues in the CDR3. V was cut by 2 bases and J by 4 bases, with 6 bases left in between. The germline CDR1 and CDR2 sequences are MGHDK and SYGVNS. The full variable domain, completed using reference TRBV25-1 and TRBJ1-5, is EADIYQTPRYLVIGTGKKITLECSQTMGHDKMYWYQQDPGMELHLIHYSYGVNSTEKGDLSSESTVSRIRTEHFPLTLESARPSHTSQYLCASSEQNNQPQHFGDGTRLSIL.